These 5 T cell receptor beta chains came from one sample sequenced in a study of shared T cell receptors in the human thymus. Clones were sequenced by immunoSEQ multiplex PCR, and TCRdb holds only the in-frame ones, with some missing. The sample shows about 500,000 clones, 75% to 80% of them seen only once. The same sample was also used in a study of human thymus T cells.

Material for sequencing was thymocytes. The source is a boy under two years old with a congenital heart defect.

V and J are TRBV19 and TRBJ1-4; D unclear. The V and J ends lost 5 bases and 3 bases respectively, with 7 bases between them. CDR1 LNHDA and CDR2 SQIVND come from the germline V gene (reference sequence). The CDR3 loop spans 13 amino acids. Here the CDR3 reads CASSPVSNEKLFF. The CDR3 nucleotides read TGTGCCAGTAGTCCGGTCTCTAATGAAAAACTGTTTTTT. Filled out from reference TRBV19 and TRBJ1-4, the complete variable domain reads DGGITQSPKYLFRKEGQNVTLSCEQNLNHDAMYWYRQDPGQGLRLIYYSQIVNDFQKGDIAEGYSVSREKKESFPLTVTSAQKNPTAFYLCASSPVSNEKLFFGSGTQLSVL.

In its sample, this clone was seen once. The V and J genes are TRBV15 and TRBJ2-3; 7 bases are shared with TRBD1. Trimming removed 5 bases from V and 0 bases from J; junction bases left unmatched: 2. This CDR3 contains 14 residues. CDR1 is LNHNV and CDR2 is YYDKDF in the germline V gene (reference sequence). The CDR3 here is CATSRDSSTDTQYF. The CDR3 nucleotides are TGTGCCACCAGCCGGGACAGCAGCACAGATACGCAGTATTTT.

In this sample, this clone turned up once. The V and J genes are TRBV4-1 and TRBJ2-7; 10 bases match TRBD2. Germline V lookup: CDR1 MGHRA, CDR2 YSYEKL. The trim removed 4 bases at V and 3 bases at J, leaving 15 bases unmatched. This CDR3 contains 18 residues. CDR3 DNA: TGCGCCAGCAGCCCCACTGGGTTTTGGGCTAGCGGGAGCTACGAGCAGTACTTC. Protein sequence: CASSPTGFWASGSYEQYF.

This clone occurred a few times. This chain joins TRBV10-3 and TRBJ2-7; 7 bases line up with TRBD2. The germline V gene encodes CDR1 ENHRY and CDR2 SYGVKD. The CDR3 sequence is 14 residues long. The V gene end was trimmed by 2 bases and the J gene end by 6 bases; junction bases not matched to a gene: 7. CDR3 DNA: TGTGCCATCAGTGAGGAAGCGGGAAGCGGCGAGCAGTACTTC. Its translation: CAISEEAGSGEQYF.

V gene TRBV5-6 combines with J gene TRBJ2-7, with TRBD1 identical over 7 bases. Germline V gives CDR1 SGHDT, CDR2 YYEEEE. V gave up 0 bases and J gave up 9 bases; unmatched junction bases: 18. CDR3 size: 17 residues. The CDR3 here is CASSLVPGIRNHRGQYF. The CDR3 DNA is TGTGCCAGCAGCTTGGTGCCGGGTATTAGAAATCACAGGGGGCAGTACTTC.